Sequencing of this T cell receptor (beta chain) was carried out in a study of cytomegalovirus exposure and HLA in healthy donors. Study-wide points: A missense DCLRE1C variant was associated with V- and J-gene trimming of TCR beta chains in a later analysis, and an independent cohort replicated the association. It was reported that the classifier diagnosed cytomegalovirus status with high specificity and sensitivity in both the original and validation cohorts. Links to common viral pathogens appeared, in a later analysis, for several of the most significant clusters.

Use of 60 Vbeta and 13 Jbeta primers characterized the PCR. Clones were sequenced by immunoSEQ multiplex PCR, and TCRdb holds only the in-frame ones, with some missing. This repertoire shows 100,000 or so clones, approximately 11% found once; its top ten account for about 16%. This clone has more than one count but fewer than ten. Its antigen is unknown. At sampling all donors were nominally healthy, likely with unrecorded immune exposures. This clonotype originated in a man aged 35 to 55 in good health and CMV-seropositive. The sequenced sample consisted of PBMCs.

In DNA form, the CDR3 reads TGTGCCAGCGTGTATGGAGGGTATCTTGATCAGCCCCAGCATTTT. This codes for CASVYGGYLDQPQHF. V usage is TRBV6-1 and J usage is TRBJ1-5, with D unclear. This CDR3 has 15 amino acids. The V gene's germline CDR1 is MNHNS and CDR2 SASEGT. Trimming shortened V by 8 bases and J by 5 bases, and 19 bases separated the two germline ends.